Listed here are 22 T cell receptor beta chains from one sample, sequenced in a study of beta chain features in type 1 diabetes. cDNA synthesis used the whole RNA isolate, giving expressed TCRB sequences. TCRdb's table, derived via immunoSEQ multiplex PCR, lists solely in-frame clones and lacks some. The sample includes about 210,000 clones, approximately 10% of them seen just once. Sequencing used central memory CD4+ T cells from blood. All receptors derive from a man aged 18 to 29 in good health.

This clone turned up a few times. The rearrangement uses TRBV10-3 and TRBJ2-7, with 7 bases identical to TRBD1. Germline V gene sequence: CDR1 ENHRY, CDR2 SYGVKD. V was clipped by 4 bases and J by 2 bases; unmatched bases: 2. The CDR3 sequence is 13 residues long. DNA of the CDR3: TGTGCCATCAGTGGACAGGGAGCCTACGAGCAGTACTTC. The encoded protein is CAISGQGAYEQYF.

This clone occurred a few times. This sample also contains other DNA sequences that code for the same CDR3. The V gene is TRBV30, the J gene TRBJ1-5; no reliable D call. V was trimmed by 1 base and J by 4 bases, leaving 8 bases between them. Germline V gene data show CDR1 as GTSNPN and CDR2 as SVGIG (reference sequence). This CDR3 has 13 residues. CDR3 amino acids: CAWSGRGNQPQHF. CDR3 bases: TGTGCCTGGAGTGGACGCGGGAATCAGCCCCAGCATTTT.

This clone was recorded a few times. The DNA for the CDR3 is TGTGCCAGCAGTTCCGACAGAACCTACGAGCAGTACTTC. Amino acids: CASSSDRTYEQYF. This rearrangement joins TRBV6-1 to TRBJ2-7, with a possible D match to TRBD1 (5 bases). Germline loops: CDR1 MNHNS, CDR2 SASEGT. The CDR3 extends over 13 amino acids. Trimming removed 5 bases from V and 2 bases from J, with 10 bases in between.

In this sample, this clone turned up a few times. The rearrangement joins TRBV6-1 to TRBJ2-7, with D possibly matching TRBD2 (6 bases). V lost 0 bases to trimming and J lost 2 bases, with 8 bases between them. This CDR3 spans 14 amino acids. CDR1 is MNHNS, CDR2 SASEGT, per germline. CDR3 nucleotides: TGTGCCAGCAGTGAAGCGGGACTCGCCTACGAGCAGTACTTC. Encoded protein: CASSEAGLAYEQYF.

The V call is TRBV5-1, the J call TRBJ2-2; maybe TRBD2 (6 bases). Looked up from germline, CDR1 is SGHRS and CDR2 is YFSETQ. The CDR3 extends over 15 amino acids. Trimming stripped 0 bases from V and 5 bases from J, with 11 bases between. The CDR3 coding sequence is TGCGCCAGCAGCTTGGGGGGGGATTCGACCGGGGAGCTGTTTTTT. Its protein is CASSLGGDSTGELFF.

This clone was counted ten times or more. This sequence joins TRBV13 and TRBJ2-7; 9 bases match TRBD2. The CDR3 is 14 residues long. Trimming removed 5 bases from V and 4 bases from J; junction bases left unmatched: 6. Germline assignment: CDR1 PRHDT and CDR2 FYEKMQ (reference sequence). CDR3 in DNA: TGTGCCAGCAGCGTAGCGGGAGCCGGGTACGAGCAGTACTTC. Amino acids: CASSVAGAGYEQYF. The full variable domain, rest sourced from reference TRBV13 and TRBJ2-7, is AAGVIQSPRHLIKEKRETATLKCYPIPRHDTVYWYQQGPGQDPQFLISFYEKMQSDKGSIPDRFSAQQFSDYHSELNMSSLELGDSALYFCASSVAGAGYEQYFGPGTRLTVT.

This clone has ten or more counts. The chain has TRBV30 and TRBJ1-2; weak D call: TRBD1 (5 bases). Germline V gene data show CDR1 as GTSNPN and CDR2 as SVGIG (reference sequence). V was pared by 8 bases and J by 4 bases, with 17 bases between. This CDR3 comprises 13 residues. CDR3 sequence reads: CATPWDVRYGYTF. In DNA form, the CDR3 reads TGTGCCACGCCTTGGGACGTGCGCTATGGCTACACCTTC.

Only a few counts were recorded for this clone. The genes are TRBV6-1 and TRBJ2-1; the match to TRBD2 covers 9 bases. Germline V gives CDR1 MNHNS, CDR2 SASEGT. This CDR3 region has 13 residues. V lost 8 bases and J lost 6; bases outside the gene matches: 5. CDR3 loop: CASAKREVNEQFF. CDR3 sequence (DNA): TGTGCCAGCGCTAAGCGGGAGGTCAATGAGCAGTTCTTC.

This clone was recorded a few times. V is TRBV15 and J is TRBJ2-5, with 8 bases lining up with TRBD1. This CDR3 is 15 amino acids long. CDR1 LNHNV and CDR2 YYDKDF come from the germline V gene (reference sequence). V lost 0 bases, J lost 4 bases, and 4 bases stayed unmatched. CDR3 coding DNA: TGTGCCACCAGCAGAGACCCAGGGGGCACAGAGACCCAGTACTTC. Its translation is CATSRDPGGTETQYF.

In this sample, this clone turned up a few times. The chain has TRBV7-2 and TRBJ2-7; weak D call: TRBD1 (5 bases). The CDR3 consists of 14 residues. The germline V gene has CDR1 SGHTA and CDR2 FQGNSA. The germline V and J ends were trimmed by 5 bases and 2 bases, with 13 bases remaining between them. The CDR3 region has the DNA TGTGCCAGCAGCATCCAAGGGGCCGCCTACGAGCAGTACTTC. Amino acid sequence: CASSIQGAAYEQYF.

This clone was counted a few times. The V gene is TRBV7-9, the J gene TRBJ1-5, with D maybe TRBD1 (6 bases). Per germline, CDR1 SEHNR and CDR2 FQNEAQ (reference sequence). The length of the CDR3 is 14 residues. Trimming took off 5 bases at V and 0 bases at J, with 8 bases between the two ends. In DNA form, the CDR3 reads TGTGCCAGCAGCGGCAGGGGTAGCAATCAGCCCCAGCATTTT. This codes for CASSGRGSNQPQHF. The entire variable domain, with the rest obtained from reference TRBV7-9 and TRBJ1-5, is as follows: DTGVSQNPRHKITKRGQNVTFRCDPISEHNRLYWYRQTLGQGPEFLTYFQNEAQLEKSRLLSDRFSAERPKGSFSTLEIQRTEQGDSAMYLCASSGRGSNQPQHFGDGTRLSIL.

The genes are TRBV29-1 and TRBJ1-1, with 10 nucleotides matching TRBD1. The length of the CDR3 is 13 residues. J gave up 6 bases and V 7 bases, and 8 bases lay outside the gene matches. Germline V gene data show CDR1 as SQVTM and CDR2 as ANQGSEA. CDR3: CSARTGGGSEAFF. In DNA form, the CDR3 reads TGCAGCGCAAGGACAGGGGGAGGGTCTGAAGCTTTCTTT.

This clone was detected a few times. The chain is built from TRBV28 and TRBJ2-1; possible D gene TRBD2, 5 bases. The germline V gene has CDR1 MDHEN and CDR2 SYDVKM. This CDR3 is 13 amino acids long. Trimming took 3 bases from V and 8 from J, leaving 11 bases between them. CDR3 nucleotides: TGTGCCAGCAGTTTTTTAGGGAGCGATGAGCAGTTCTTC. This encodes CASSFLGSDEQFF.

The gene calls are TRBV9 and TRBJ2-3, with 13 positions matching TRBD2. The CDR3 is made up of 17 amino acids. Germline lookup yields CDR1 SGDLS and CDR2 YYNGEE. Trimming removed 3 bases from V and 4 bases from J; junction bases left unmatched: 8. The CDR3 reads CASSADRTSGRSDTQYF. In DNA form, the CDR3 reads TGTGCCAGCAGCGCCGATAGGACTAGCGGGAGATCAGATACGCAGTATTTT.

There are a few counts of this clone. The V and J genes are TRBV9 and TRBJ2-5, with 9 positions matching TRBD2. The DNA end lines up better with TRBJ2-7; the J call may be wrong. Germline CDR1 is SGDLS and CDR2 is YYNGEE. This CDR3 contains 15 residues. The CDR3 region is CASSVGTSEPYEQYF. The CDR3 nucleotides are TGTGCCAGCAGCGTAGGGACTAGCGAACCCTACGAGCAGTACTTC.

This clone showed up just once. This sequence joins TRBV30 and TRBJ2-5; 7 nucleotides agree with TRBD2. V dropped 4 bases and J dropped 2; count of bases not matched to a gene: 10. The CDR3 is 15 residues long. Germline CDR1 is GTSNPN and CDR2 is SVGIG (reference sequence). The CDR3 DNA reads TGTGCCTGGACCGGGGGGTCTAGCGTTCAAGAGACCCAGTACTTC. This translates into CAWTGGSSVQETQYF. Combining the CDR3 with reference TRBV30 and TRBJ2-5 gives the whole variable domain SQTIHQWPATLVQPVGSPLSLECTVEGTSNPNLYWYRQAAGRGLQLLFYSVGIGQISSEVPQNLSASRPQDRQFILSSKKLLLSDSGFYLCAWTGGSSVQETQYFGPGTRLLVL.

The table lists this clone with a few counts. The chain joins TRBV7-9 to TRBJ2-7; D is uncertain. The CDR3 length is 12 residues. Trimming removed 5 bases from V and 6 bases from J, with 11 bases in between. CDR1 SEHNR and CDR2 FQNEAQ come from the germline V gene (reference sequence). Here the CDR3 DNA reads TGTGCCAGCAGCCCGACCTCTACCGAGCAGTACTTC. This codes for CASSPTSTEQYF.

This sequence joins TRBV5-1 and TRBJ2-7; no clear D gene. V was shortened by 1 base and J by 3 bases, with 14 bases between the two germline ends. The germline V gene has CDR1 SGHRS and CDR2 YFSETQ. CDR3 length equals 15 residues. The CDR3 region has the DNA TGCGCCAGCAGCTTGCTTAACTCGGCTAGCTACGAGCAGTACTTC. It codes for CASSLLNSASYEQYF. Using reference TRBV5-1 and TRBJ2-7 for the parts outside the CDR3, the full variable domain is KAGVTQTPRYLIKTRGQQVTLSCSPISGHRSVSWYQQTPGQGLQFLFEYFSETQRNKGNFPGRFSGRQFSNSRSEMNVSTLELGDSALYLCASSLLNSASYEQYFGPGTRLTVT.

The CDR3 nucleotides are TGTGCCATCAGGAGTTCGAGGGGATCGGATGAGCAGTTCTTC. Protein sequence: CAIRSSRGSDEQFF. The rearrangement links TRBV10-3 to TRBJ2-1; possibly TRBD1 or TRBD2 for D (5 bases each). The germline CDR1 and CDR2 sequences are ENHRY and SYGVKD. V was clipped by 6 bases and J by 8 bases, with 17 bases between them. This CDR3 has 14 residues.

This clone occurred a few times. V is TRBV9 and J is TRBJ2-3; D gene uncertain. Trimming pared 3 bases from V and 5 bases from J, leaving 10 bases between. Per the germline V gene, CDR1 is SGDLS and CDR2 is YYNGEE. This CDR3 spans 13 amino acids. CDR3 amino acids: CASSARTGDTQYF. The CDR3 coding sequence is TGTGCCAGCAGCGCAAGGACCGGAGATACGCAGTATTTT.

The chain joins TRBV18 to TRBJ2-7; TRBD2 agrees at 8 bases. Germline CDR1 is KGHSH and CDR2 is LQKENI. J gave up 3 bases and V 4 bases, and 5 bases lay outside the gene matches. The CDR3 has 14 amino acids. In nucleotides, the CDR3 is TGTGCCAGCTCACGGCGGGGGGCCCACTACGAGCAGTACTTC. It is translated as CASSRRGAHYEQYF. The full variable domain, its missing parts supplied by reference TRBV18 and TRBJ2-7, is NAGVMQNPRHLVRRRGQEARLRCSPMKGHSHVYWYRQLPEEGLKFMVYLQKENIIDESGMPKERFSAEFPKEGPSILRIQQVVRGDSAAYFCASSRRGAHYEQYFGPGTRLTVT.

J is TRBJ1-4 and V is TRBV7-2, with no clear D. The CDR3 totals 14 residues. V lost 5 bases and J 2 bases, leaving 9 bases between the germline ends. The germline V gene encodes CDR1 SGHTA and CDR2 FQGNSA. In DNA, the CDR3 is TGTGCCAGCAGCCGGGGATCCACTAATGAAAAACTGTTTTTT. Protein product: CASSRGSTNEKLFF. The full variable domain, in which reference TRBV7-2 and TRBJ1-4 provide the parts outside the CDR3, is GAGVSQSPSNKVTEKGKDVELRCDPISGHTALYWYRQSLGQGLEFLIYFQGNSAPDKSGLPSDRFSAERTGGSVSTLTIQRTQQEDSAVYLCASSRGSTNEKLFFGSGTQLSVL.